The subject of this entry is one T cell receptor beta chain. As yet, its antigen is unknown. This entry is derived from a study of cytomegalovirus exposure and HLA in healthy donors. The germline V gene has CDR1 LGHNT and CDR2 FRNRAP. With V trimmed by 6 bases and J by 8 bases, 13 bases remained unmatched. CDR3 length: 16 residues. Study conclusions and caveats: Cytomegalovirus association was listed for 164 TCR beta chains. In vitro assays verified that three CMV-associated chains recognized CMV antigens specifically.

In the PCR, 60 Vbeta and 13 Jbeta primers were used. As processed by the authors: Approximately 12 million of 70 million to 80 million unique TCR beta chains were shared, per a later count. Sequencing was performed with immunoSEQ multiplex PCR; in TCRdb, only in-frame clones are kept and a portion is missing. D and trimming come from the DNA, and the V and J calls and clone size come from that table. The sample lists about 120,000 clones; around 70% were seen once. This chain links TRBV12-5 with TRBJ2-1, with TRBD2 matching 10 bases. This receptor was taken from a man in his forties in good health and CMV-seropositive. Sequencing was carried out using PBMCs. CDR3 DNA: TGTGCTAGTGGCTCAGCTCTAGCGGGAGATACCTATGAGCAGTTCTTC. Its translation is CASGSALAGDTYEQFF.